This T cell receptor (beta chain) is drawn from a study of radiotherapy plus CTLA-4 blockade in lung cancer. This clone was seen just once. TCRdb's copy holds only in-frame clones and misses some; the assay was immunoSEQ multiplex PCR. This table has fewer than 55,000 clones, about 88% appearing once. Sequences were derived from peripheral blood, sampled from a patient treated with radiotherapy plus ipilimumab. This receptor was obtained from a human donor with non-small cell lung cancer whose response to radiotherapy plus ipilimumab could not be evaluated.

As DNA, the CDR3 is TGTGCCAGCAGTTACTCTGTGGGGCGATATGAAAAACTGTTTTTT. It yields the protein CASSYSVGRYEKLFF. V and J are TRBV6-5 and TRBJ1-4; D perhaps matches TRBD1 (5 bases). Trimming shortened V by 0 bases and J by 6 bases, and 11 bases separated the two germline ends. The germline V gene has CDR1 MNHEY and CDR2 SVGAGI. The CDR3 covers 15 residues.